This entry lists 25 T cell receptor beta chains sequenced from one sample in a study of control samples from healthy donors and cancer patients. Using immunoSEQ multiplex PCR, the repertoire was profiled, and TCRdb retains in-frame clones only, with some absent. The profile shows just over 20,000 clones, around four fifths of them singletons. Material: PBMCs. The receptors were sampled from a man aged 55 to 70 with colorectal cancer.

The V and J genes are TRBV5-1 and TRBJ2-1, with D possibly matching TRBD2 (5 bases). CDR1 is SGHRS, CDR2 YFSETQ, per germline. The CDR3 loop spans 15 amino acids. V was cut by 4 bases and J by 8 bases, with 19 bases left in between. CDR3 coding DNA: TGCGCCAGCAGCCCCGGGAACTCGCTGGTAGATGAGCAGTTCTTC. Translated, it gives CASSPGNSLVDEQFF. Full variable domain (remainder filled in from reference TRBV5-1 and TRBJ2-1): KAGVTQTPRYLIKTRGQQVTLSCSPISGHRSVSWYQQTPGQGLQFLFEYFSETQRNKGNFPGRFSGRQFSNSRSEMNVSTLELGDSALYLCASSPGNSLVDEQFFGPGTRLTVL.

This chain links TRBV10-3 with TRBJ1-3; D perhaps matches TRBD1 (5 bases). The V gene's germline CDR1 is ENHRY and CDR2 SYGVKD. With 6 bases removed from V and 7 bases from J, the gap between germline ends came to 16 bases. The CDR3 is 14 amino acids. The CDR3 sequence is CAIRTQGAGNTIYF. The DNA of the CDR3 is TGTGCCATCAGAACCCAGGGAGCCGGGAACACCATATATTTT.

This clone was detected once. The rearrangement uses TRBV12-3 or TRBV12-4 and TRBJ2-1; 14 bases agree with TRBD2. The V segment lost 6 bases and the J segment 12 bases; nucleotides outside the gene matches: 4. CDR3 size: 13 residues. CDR3 DNA: TGTGCCAGCAGCCGGACTAGCGGGGGGCCGCAGTTCTTC. Translated: CASSRTSGGPQFF.

This rearrangement joins TRBV12-5 to TRBJ2-3, with 7 bases that match TRBD2. This CDR3 spans 16 amino acids. Germline assignment: CDR1 LGHNT and CDR2 FRNRAP. J lost 1 base, V lost 0 bases, and 4 bases had no gene match. The CDR3 here is CASGLVRSGGTDTQYF. The CDR3 DNA reads as TGTGCTAGTGGTTTGGTACGAAGCGGGGGCACAGATACGCAGTATTTT.

The V call is TRBV5-1, the J call TRBJ1-3, with 7 bases identical to TRBD1. V dropped 0 bases and J dropped 1; count of bases not matched to a gene: 4. Per the germline V gene, CDR1 is SGHRS and CDR2 is YFSETQ. The CDR3 runs to 16 residues. The CDR3 DNA is TGCGCCAGCAGCTTGGGACAGGGAAAGTCTGGAAACACCATATATTTT. This encodes CASSLGQGKSGNTIYF.

The chain couples TRBV5-1 to TRBJ1-2; D possibly corresponds to TRBD1 (6 bases). The CDR3 has 14 amino acids. CDR1 and CDR2 (germline): SGHRS, YFSETQ. Deletions cut 0 bases from V and 4 bases from J, with 10 bases between. The CDR3 DNA follows: TGCGCCAGCAGCTTGGCACAGGGCATCTATGGCTACACCTTC. Translation gives CASSLAQGIYGYTF. The variable domain in full, with the rest retrieved from reference TRBV5-1 and TRBJ1-2, is KAGVTQTPRYLIKTRGQQVTLSCSPISGHRSVSWYQQTPGQGLQFLFEYFSETQRNKGNFPGRFSGRQFSNSRSEMNVSTLELGDSALYLCASSLAQGIYGYTFGSGTRLTVV.

The chain couples TRBV29-1 to TRBJ1-2, with no clear D. This CDR3 spans 13 amino acids. Germline loops: CDR1 SQVTM, CDR2 ANQGSEA. With 3 bases removed from V and 2 bases from J, the gap between germline ends came to 10 bases. The CDR3 DNA reads TGCAGCGTTGAGAACAAACTCAACTATGGCTACACCTTC. This encodes CSVENKLNYGYTF.

The rearrangement uses TRBV19 and TRBJ2-5; weak D call: TRBD2 (5 bases). The CDR3 totals 12 residues. Trimming took 6 bases from V and 4 from J, leaving 9 bases between them. Germline V gene sequence: CDR1 LNHDA, CDR2 SQIVND (reference sequence). The CDR3 sequence is CASSPGTETQYF. For the CDR3, the DNA is TGTGCCAGTAGCCCGGGAACAGAGACCCAGTACTTC.

V is TRBV12-3 or TRBV12-4 and J is TRBJ1-2; no firm D call. V lost 3 bases, J lost 5 bases, and 7 bases lay in between. The CDR3 runs 12 residues. The CDR3 sequence is CASSFGTYGYTF. CDR3 bases: TGTGCCAGCAGTTTTGGTACTTATGGCTACACCTTC.

The rearrangement uses TRBV2 and TRBJ1-5; TRBD1 is a possible D gene (5 bases). The CDR3 length is 13 residues. V was cut by 2 bases and J by 4 bases, with 6 bases left in between. Looked up from germline, CDR1 is SNHLY and CDR2 is FYNNEI. CDR3 loop: CASSEKGNQPQHF. Written as DNA, the CDR3 is TGTGCCAGCAGTGAAAAGGGGAATCAGCCCCAGCATTTT.

This chain links TRBV5-1 with TRBJ1-1; no definite D call. The germline CDR1 and CDR2 sequences are SGHRS and YFSETQ. Trimming removed 1 base at V and 7 bases at J, with 17 bases between. This CDR3 is built from 15 residues. The CDR3 is CASSLTDGGAGEAFF. The CDR3 nucleotides read TGCGCCAGCAGCTTGACGGACGGCGGAGCGGGTGAAGCTTTCTTT.

The chain has TRBV6-5 and TRBJ2-2, with 8 positions matching TRBD1. The CDR3 loop spans 16 amino acids. Germline CDR1 is MNHEY and CDR2 is SVGAGI. The V segment lost 0 bases and the J segment 6 bases; nucleotides outside the gene matches: 6. CDR3 loop: CASSYSTGEVAGELFF. As DNA, the CDR3 is TGTGCCAGCAGTTACTCGACAGGGGAGGTCGCCGGGGAGCTGTTTTTT.

The gene calls are TRBV29-1 and TRBJ2-4; TRBD1 aligns across 10 bases. CDR3 length equals 14 residues. The ends lost 5 bases at V and 6 bases at J; junction bases unmatched: 7. Looked up from germline, CDR1 is SQVTM and CDR2 is ANQGSEA. CDR3 nucleotides: TGCAGCGTTTTCTCCCGGGACAGGGGAAACATTCAGTACTTC. Amino acids: CSVFSRDRGNIQYF.

The V and J genes are TRBV6-4 and TRBJ2-3, with no clear D. V was cut by 3 bases and J by 1 base, with 8 bases left in between. CDR1 and CDR2 from the germline V gene are MRHNA and SNTAGT. The CDR3 length is 14 residues. In DNA form, the CDR3 reads TGTGCCAGCAGTGAGCACCAGGGCACAGATACGCAGTATTTT. This sequence encodes CASSEHQGTDTQYF.

This clone was seen just once. The chain employs TRBV30 and TRBJ1-3; no clear D gene. The CDR3 sequence is 16 residues long. CDR1 and CDR2 (germline): GTSNPN, SVGIG (reference sequence). V shed 4 bases and J shed 0 bases, with 16 bases lying between them. DNA of the CDR3: TGTGCCTGGACCTTCCCCGGACTGATCTCTGGAAACACCATATATTTT. The encoded protein is CAWTFPGLISGNTIYF.

CDR3 region: CATSDLLVGGWDYGYTF. The CDR3 coding sequence is TGTGCCACCAGTGATTTGCTTGTGGGGGGGTGGGACTATGGCTACACCTTC. The chain joins TRBV24-1 to TRBJ1-2; D is perhaps TRBD1 (5 bases). Trimming shortened V by 0 bases and J by 3 bases, and 16 bases separated the two germline ends. Germline V CDR1 and CDR2: KGHDR, SFDVKD. CDR3 length equals 17 residues.

This clone was counted once. J is TRBJ2-3 and V is TRBV6-5, with 8 nucleotides matching TRBD2. The ends lost 8 bases at V and 8 bases at J; junction bases unmatched: 15. This CDR3 is 15 amino acids long. From germline, CDR1 is MNHEY and CDR2 SVGAGI. For the CDR3, the DNA is TGTGCCAGCGATTGGGATAGCGGGGCCCCAAGTACGCAGTATTTT. Amino acid sequence: CASDWDSGAPSTQYF.

The chain has TRBV10-2 and TRBJ1-1; D not certain. The V gene's germline CDR1 is WSHSY and CDR2 SAAADI. Trimming cost V 3 bases and J 5 bases, with 7 bases left between them. The CDR3 spans 12 residues. The CDR3 region is CASSDLPTEAFF. CDR3 coding DNA: TGCGCCAGCAGTGACCTTCCTACTGAAGCTTTCTTT.

This clone appeared a single time. The rearrangement links TRBV6-2 or TRBV6-3 to TRBJ1-2; D might be TRBD1 (6 bases). The germline CDR1 and CDR2 sequences are MNHEY and SVGEGT. The CDR3 has 15 residues. V lost 4 bases to trimming and J lost 4 bases, with 16 bases between them. The CDR3 nucleotides are TGTGCCAGCAGTTGGGCAGGGGCCGGCGGCTATGGCTACACCTTC. It specifies CASSWAGAGGYGYTF.

CDR3 coding DNA: TGTGCCAGTAGTATACGGGACCTCCATGTAGCGCATTTT. Translating it yields CASSIRDLHVAHF. The chain uses TRBV19 and TRBJ1-5; D may be TRBD1 (5 bases). Germline V lookup: CDR1 LNHDA, CDR2 SQIVND (reference sequence). V gave up 2 bases and J gave up 15 bases, with 17 bases separating them. The CDR3 runs to 13 residues.

This rearrangement joins TRBV14 to TRBJ2-6, with 9 bases fitting TRBD1. The V and J ends lost 1 base and 0 bases, in that order; junction bases with no gene match: 4. The CDR3 consists of 18 residues. Germline V lookup: CDR1 SGHDN, CDR2 FVKESK. CDR3 amino acids: CASSQARTGVSGANVLTF. For the CDR3, the DNA is TGTGCCAGCAGCCAAGCGCGGACAGGGGTCTCTGGGGCCAACGTCCTGACTTTC. The variable domain in full, completed from reference TRBV14 and TRBJ2-6, reads EAGVTQFPSHSVIEKGQTVTLRCDPISGHDNLYWYRRVMGKEIKFLLHFVKESKQDESGMPNNRFLAERTGGTYSTLKVQPAELEDSGVYFCASSQARTGVSGANVLTFGAGSRLTVL.

This clone showed up just a few times. The chain is built from TRBV19 and TRBJ1-1; 10 bases match TRBD1. V lost 4 bases to trimming and J lost 1 base; unmatched junction nucleotides: 0. Germline values: CDR1 LNHDA, CDR2 SQIVND (reference sequence). CDR3 size: 14 residues. CDR3: CASSRDRGNTEAFF. The CDR3 coding sequence is TGTGCCAGTAGTAGGGACAGGGGGAACACTGAAGCTTTCTTT.

This clone was recorded once. This chain joins TRBV5-1 and TRBJ1-4; D unclear. The CDR3 covers 15 residues. Per germline, CDR1 SGHRS and CDR2 YFSETQ. The V end lost 0 bases, the J end lost 3 bases, and 9 bases lay between the germline ends. CDR3 amino acids: CASSLAQRANEKLFF. Here the CDR3 DNA reads TGCGCCAGCAGCTTGGCCCAAAGGGCTAATGAAAAACTGTTTTTT.

The V gene is TRBV6-5, the J gene TRBJ1-3; 8 nucleotides line up with TRBD1. The CDR3 runs 14 residues. Germline CDR1 reads MNHEY; CDR2 reads SVGAGI. V was clipped by 5 bases and J by 5 bases; unmatched bases: 5. The CDR3 DNA is TGTGCCAGCAGTCCCGGGACAGGTAGAAACACCATATATTTT. Protein sequence: CASSPGTGRNTIYF.

This clone was counted once. V is TRBV9 and J is TRBJ1-6, with D unclear. V was trimmed by 0 bases and J by 9 bases, leaving 4 bases between them. Germline values: CDR1 SGDLS, CDR2 YYNGEE. This CDR3 contains 12 residues. The CDR3 bases are TGTGCCAGCAGCGTAGGGGGTTCACCCCTCCACTTT. Protein product: CASSVGGSPLHF. The whole variable domain, remainder taken from reference TRBV9 and TRBJ1-6, is DSGVTQTPKHLITATGQRVTLRCSPRSGDLSVYWYQQSLDQGLQFLIQYYNGEERAKGNILERFSAQQFPDLHSELNLSSLELGDSALYFCASSVGGSPLHFGNGTRLTVT.